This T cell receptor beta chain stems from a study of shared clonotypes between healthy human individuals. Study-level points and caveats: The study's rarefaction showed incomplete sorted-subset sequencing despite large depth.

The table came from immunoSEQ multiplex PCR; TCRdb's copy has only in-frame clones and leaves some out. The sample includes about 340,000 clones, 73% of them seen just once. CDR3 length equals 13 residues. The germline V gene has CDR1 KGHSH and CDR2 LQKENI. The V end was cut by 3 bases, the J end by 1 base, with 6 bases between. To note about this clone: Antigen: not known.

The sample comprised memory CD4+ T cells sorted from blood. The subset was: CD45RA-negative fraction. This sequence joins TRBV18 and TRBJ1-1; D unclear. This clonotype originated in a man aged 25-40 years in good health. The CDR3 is CASSPSQNTEAFF. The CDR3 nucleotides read TGTGCCAGCTCACCCAGCCAGAACACTGAAGCTTTCTTT.